These T cell receptor beta chains were read from a single sample in a study of T cell responses to AZD1222 COVID-19 vaccine. Using immunoSEQ multiplex PCR, the repertoire was profiled, and TCRdb retains in-frame clones only, with some absent. Here the sample spans about 140,000 clones, 80% to 95% being singletons. Sample: peripheral blood, taken 28 days after the second AZD1222 dose. The receptors stem from an adult who received the AZD1222 COVID-19 vaccine. CDR3s include the opening cysteine and the closing phenylalanine or tryptophan.

V: TRBV6-1; CDR3: CASSDRVRKRTDTQYF
V: TRBV11-1; CDR3: CASSSRRQGGTEAFF
V: TRBV13; CDR3: CASSSSLREVHTGELFF
V: TRBV7-9; CDR3: CASSHTTGNYGYTF
V: TRBV21-1; CDR3: CATDRVGIWGNQPQHF
V: TRBV27; CDR3: CASTTTRDRKGSPLHF
V: TRBV5-6; CDR3: CASSWWNRGLTEAFF
V: TRBV6-6; CDR3: CASSYLTYEQYF
V: TRBV20-1; CDR3: CSASWSGTGLFF
V: TRBV5-1; CDR3: CASSPVIQNTEAFF
V: TRBV10-3; CDR3: CAIRVGGTGGLGNTIYF
V: TRBV15; CDR3: CATSRDRGTEAFF
V: TRBV5-4; CDR3: CASSLTNTGELFF
V: TRBV18; CDR3: CASQWTSGNYEQYF
V: TRBV5-1; CDR3: CASRLDRDRGYEQYF
V: TRBV12-3/TRBV12-4; CDR3: CASANPSEAFF
V: TRBV2; CDR3: CASSYTDTQYF
V: TRBV28; CDR3: CASSFPTPRDLNLWTEAFF
V: TRBV14; CDR3: CASSQEDRGHYGYTF
V: TRBV10-3; CDR3: CAISEVQGAYGYTF
V: TRBV28; CDR3: CASSPRGNYGYTF
V: TRBV7-2; CDR3: CASSRGPKNIQYF
V: TRBV28; CDR3: CASRDLYGYTF
V: TRBV6-5; CDR3: CASSQNSPLHF
V: TRBV7-9; CDR3: CASSFWDSGRDTQYF
V: TRBV19; CDR3: CASSPWTEETQYF
V: TRBV11-3; CDR3: CASSLGGAGADTQYF
V: TRBV24-1; CDR3: CATSDQTGLLEKLFF
V: TRBV28; CDR3: CASSIGSGDSYEQYF
V: TRBV11-2; CDR3: CASSLDSNQPQHF
V: TRBV19; CDR3: CASSWGGTSTNEKLFF
V: TRBV6-5; CDR3: CASSYERLSNQPQHF
V: TRBV3-1/TRBV3-2; CDR3: CASSQAGTGNGYTF
V: TRBV6-2/TRBV6-3; CDR3: CASSPLAGHNEQFF
V: TRBV5-1; CDR3: CASSLQTGGYTEAFF
V: TRBV6-1; CDR3: CASSERQGRPKNIQYF
V: TRBV27; CDR3: CASSLNSRSNSPLHF
V: TRBV11-2; CDR3: CASSPDGRSNQPQHF
V: TRBV5-1; CDR3: CASSFSSGRYNEQFF
V: TRBV7-9; CDR3: CASSLGGWTPAIF
V: TRBV7-2; CDR3: CASSVSGSQYNEQFF
V: TRBV28; CDR3: CASAPGRYKHSYF
V: TRBV29-1; CDR3: CSVRVPNYGYTF
V: TRBV29-1; CDR3: CSVGRGQTDTQYF
V: TRBV18; CDR3: CASSPPSRETQYF
V: TRBV28; CDR3: CAIQPSGGSGQPQHF
V: TRBV27; CDR3: CASSLLSSSATSEAFF
V: TRBV15; CDR3: CATSRDFAYEQYF